These 7 T cell receptor beta chains were all obtained from the same sample, sequenced in a study of blood T cell repertoires in COVID-19. Method: immunoSEQ multiplex PCR; TCRdb's copy keeps in-frame clones and lacks some. The sample shows roughly 70,000 clones, under 90% of them seen only once. Sequenced input: peripheral blood. The receptors originated from a man aged 50 or older with active COVID-19.

This clone was counted between two and nine times. The chain recombines TRBV6-6 with TRBJ1-2, with a weak D call TRBD1 (6 bases). The length of the CDR3 is 12 residues. The V gene's germline CDR1 is MNHNY and CDR2 SVGAGI (reference sequence). V dropped 5 bases and J dropped 4 bases, with 8 bases sitting between them. The CDR3 sequence is CASSAGAYGYTF. As DNA, the CDR3 is TGTGCCAGCAGTGCAGGGGCCTATGGCTACACCTTC.

The chain couples TRBV4-3 to TRBJ2-5; 8 nucleotides agree with TRBD2. Germline-derived CDR1 and CDR2 are LGHNA and YSLEER. The CDR3 sequence is 19 residues long. V shed 0 bases, J shed 5 bases, and the junction held 17 bases outside the gene matches. As DNA, the CDR3 is TGCGCCAGCAGCCAAGATCGATTTGGGCTGAAGCGGGAGTATGAGACCCAGTACTTC. It specifies CASSQDRFGLKREYETQYF.

The rearrangement joins TRBV19 to TRBJ1-3; 7 bases are shared with TRBD1. J gave up 2 bases and V 7 bases, and 5 bases lay outside the gene matches. Germline V gene data show CDR1 as LNHDA and CDR2 as SQIVND (reference sequence). CDR3 length equals 14 residues. The CDR3 loop is CASIPDRAGNTIYF. The CDR3 DNA sequence: TGTGCCAGTATCCCCGACAGGGCTGGAAACACCATATATTTT.

The V and J genes are TRBV5-1 and TRBJ1-2; possible D gene TRBD1, 6 bases. The CDR3 contains 14 residues. CDR1 and CDR2 (germline): SGHRS, YFSETQ. The germline V and J ends were trimmed by 4 bases and 4 bases, with 14 bases remaining between them. The CDR3 is CASSRQTGSYGYTF. CDR3 bases: TGCGCCAGCAGCCGACAGACAGGATCCTATGGCTACACCTTC.

This sequence joins TRBV7-9 and TRBJ1-2; D might be TRBD1 (6 bases). The CDR3 runs 14 residues. Germline V gives CDR1 SEHNR, CDR2 FQNEAQ (reference sequence). Trimming stripped 1 base from V and 4 bases from J, with 10 bases between. For the CDR3, the DNA is TGTGCCAGCAGCTTAGAAGGGGGGGCCTATGGCTACACCTTC. Translated: CASSLEGGAYGYTF.

Note on this clone: At one boundary the junction diverges from the germline segment, which might be a read error. The V and J genes are TRBV7-7 and TRBJ1-1; no definite D call. The CDR3 is 18 amino acids. Germline-derived CDR1 and CDR2 are SSHAT and FNYEAQ (reference sequence). As DNA, the CDR3 is TGTGCTAGCAGCTTAGCGAAAGCGGGTAACGCTATGAACACTGAAGCTTTCTTT. Its protein is CASSLAKAGNAMNTEAFF. Using reference TRBV7-7 and TRBJ1-1 for the parts outside the CDR3, the full variable domain is GAGVSQSPRYKVTKRGQDVTLRCDPISSHATLYWYQQALGQGPEFLTYFNYEAQPDKSGLPSDRFSAERPEGSISTLTIQRTEQRDSAMYRCASSLAKAGNAMNTEAFFGQGTRLTVV.

The chain has TRBV9 and TRBJ2-5; 12 positions match TRBD2. The CDR3 has 19 residues. V gave up 4 bases and J gave up 4 bases; unmatched junction bases: 17. Germline lookup yields CDR1 SGDLS and CDR2 YYNGEE. The CDR3 region is CASSPRTGRASGRAETQYF. The CDR3 region has the DNA TGTGCCAGCAGCCCACGGACAGGGCGGGCTAGCGGGAGGGCAGAGACCCAGTACTTC. The entire variable domain, with the rest obtained from reference TRBV9 and TRBJ2-5, is as follows: DSGVTQTPKHLITATGQRVTLRCSPRSGDLSVYWYQQSLDQGLQFLIQYYNGEERAKGNILERFSAQQFPDLHSELNLSSLELGDSALYFCASSPRTGRASGRAETQYFGPGTRLLVL.